Each of the 27 T cell receptor beta chains below was sequenced from the same sample in a study of T cells in Graves' hyperthyroidism and ophthalmopathy. TCR beta CDR3 region amplification was performed from RNA transcripts. A first-round RT-PCR of the TCR CDR3 used the HTBI primer set. A single record per CDR3 protein comes from TCRdb applying MiXCR to the multiplex PCR reads. The table shows hundreds of thousands of distinct CDR3 sequences, with roughly 14% occurring only once. The material sequenced was blood. The receptors here all came from a man between 18 and 29 years old with Graves' ophthalmopathy.

This clonotype was seen at least ten times. The chain employs TRBV12-5 and TRBJ2-2; D gene uncertain. Trimming pared 4 bases from V and 0 bases from J, leaving 6 bases between. Germline assignment: CDR1 LGHNT and CDR2 FRNRAP. CDR3 length: 14 residues. The CDR3 DNA follows: TGTGCTAGTGGTTCCAGACCGAACACCGGGGAGCTGTTTTTT. This translates into CASGSRPNTGELFF. The full variable domain, rest sourced from reference TRBV12-5 and TRBJ2-2, is DARVTQTPRHKVTEMGQEVTMRCQPILGHNTVFWYRQTMMQGLELLAYFRNRAPLDDSGMPKDRFSAEMPDATLATLKIQPSEPRDSAVYFCASGSRPNTGELFFGEGSRLTVL.

This clonotype was observed at least ten times. The chain employs TRBV19 and TRBJ1-1; the D gene is possibly TRBD1 (5 bases). V was pared by 8 bases and J by 1 base, with 23 bases between. CDR3 length: 17 residues. The germline V gene has CDR1 LNHDA and CDR2 SQIVND (reference sequence). CDR3 amino acids: CASLSGPGKYTNTEAFF. The DNA for the CDR3 is TGTGCCAGTCTTTCAGGGCCGGGAAAATATACGAACACTGAAGCTTTCTTT.

This clonotype was detected many times. The chain couples TRBV2 to TRBJ2-7; tentatively, D is TRBD1 (6 bases). The V gene lost 5 bases and the J gene lost 4 bases, with 12 bases spanning the gap. In germline, CDR1 is SNHLY, CDR2 FYNNEI. The CDR3 spans 13 residues. This chain's CDR3 is CASSRQEVYEQYF. In DNA form, the CDR3 reads TGTGCCAGCAGTAGACAGGAGGTTTACGAGCAGTACTTC.

This clonotype was counted ten times or more. This chain links TRBV12-3 or TRBV12-4 with TRBJ1-5; 8 bases map to TRBD1. The CDR3 runs to 16 residues. V was pared by 6 bases and J by 0 bases, with 7 bases of the junction left unmatched. The CDR3 DNA is TGTGCCAGCAGCAACCGTGGACAGGGTAGCAATCAGCCCCAGCATTTT. Its protein is CASSNRGQGSNQPQHF.

This clonotype was counted ten times or more. This chain uses TRBV5-1 with TRBJ1-2, with D hard to call. Trimming stripped 1 base from V and 3 bases from J, with 7 bases between. The germline V gene encodes CDR1 SGHRS and CDR2 YFSETQ. This CDR3 comprises 13 residues. The CDR3 bases are TGCGCCAGCAGCTTGATCACAGACTATGGCTACACCTTC. It is translated as CASSLITDYGYTF.

This chain links TRBV5-1 with TRBJ2-3; TRBD1 matches at 7 bases. Per the germline V gene, CDR1 is SGHRS and CDR2 is YFSETQ. This CDR3 has 15 amino acids. The trim removed 1 base at V and 7 bases at J, leaving 9 bases unmatched. For the CDR3, the DNA is TGCGCCAGCAGCTTGACAGGGGCTAGCACGAATACGCAGTATTTT. Encoded protein: CASSLTGASTNTQYF. Drawing the rest from reference TRBV5-1 and TRBJ2-3, the complete variable domain is KAGVTQTPRYLIKTRGQQVTLSCSPISGHRSVSWYQQTPGQGLQFLFEYFSETQRNKGNFPGRFSGRQFSNSRSEMNVSTLELGDSALYLCASSLTGASTNTQYFGPGTRLTVL.

This clonotype was seen at least ten times. The chain uses TRBV30 and TRBJ1-2, with a weak D call TRBD1 (5 bases). Trimming removed 3 bases at V and 6 bases at J, with 8 bases between. The CDR3 totals 11 residues. Germline CDR1 reads GTSNPN; CDR2 reads SVGIG (reference sequence). CDR3 loop: CAWSPGHGYTF. As DNA, the CDR3 is TGTGCCTGGAGCCCAGGGCATGGCTACACCTTC.

The V and J genes are TRBV7-9 and TRBJ2-3, with D unclear. V was trimmed by 1 base and J by 3 bases, leaving 14 bases between them. The CDR3 consists of 16 residues. The germline V gene has CDR1 SEHNR and CDR2 FQNEAQ (reference sequence). In DNA, the CDR3 is TGTGCCAGCAGCTTAGGGGTGAAAACCAAAACAGATACGCAGTATTTT. Protein product: CASSLGVKTKTDTQYF.

Ten or more counts support this clonotype. The rearrangement links TRBV7-9 to TRBJ1-6; D is possibly TRBD1 (5 bases). The CDR3 runs 16 residues. Germline V lookup: CDR1 SEHNR, CDR2 FQNEAQ (reference sequence). Trimming stripped 0 bases from V and 9 bases from J, with 15 bases between. CDR3 protein: CASSLAIGTSCSPLHF. The CDR3 DNA follows: TGTGCCAGCAGCTTAGCGATTGGGACTTCCTGTTCACCCCTCCACTTT.

The chain carries TRBV27 and TRBJ2-7; maybe TRBD2 (5 bases). Germline values: CDR1 MNHEY, CDR2 SMNVEV (reference sequence). The V and J ends lost 0 bases and 0 bases respectively, with 12 bases between them. This CDR3 has 16 residues. The CDR3 DNA reads as TGTGCCAGCAGTTTATCAGCCGGGGATAGCTCCTACGAGCAGTACTTC. Translating it yields CASSLSAGDSSYEQYF.

The table lists this clonotype with many counts. The chain uses TRBV11-2 and TRBJ2-7; D is uncertain. Germline V lookup: CDR1 SGHAT, CDR2 FQNNGV. The V end was cut by 3 bases, the J end by 3 bases, with 12 bases between. The CDR3 is 14 amino acids. The CDR3 protein is CASSFQGPSYEQYF. CDR3 sequence (DNA): TGTGCCAGCAGCTTTCAAGGGCCGAGCTACGAGCAGTACTTC.

In its sample, this clonotype was seen many times. V gene TRBV6-1 combines with J gene TRBJ1-2; D gene ambiguous. CDR3 length: 13 residues. V lost 10 bases and J 1 base, leaving 13 bases between the germline ends. Germline CDR1 is MNHNS and CDR2 is SASEGT. CDR3 protein: CATVMEYNYGYTF. For the CDR3, the DNA is TGTGCCACCGTGATGGAGTATAACTATGGCTACACCTTC.

As for this clonotype: A much larger clone sits a single nucleotide away, making a read error possible. The final CDR3 position lacks the conserved phenylalanine or tryptophan, pointing to a likely read error. The V and J genes are TRBV11-3 and TRBJ2-2, with 7 nucleotides matching TRBD1. The V segment lost 3 bases and the J segment 0 bases; nucleotides outside the gene matches: 7. Germline CDR1 SGHNT, CDR2 YENEEA. The CDR3 has 17 residues. DNA of the CDR3: TGTGCCAGCAGCTTGAGTGTCGACAGGGCGAACACCGGGGAGCTGTTTTTA. The encoded protein is CASSLSVDRANTGELFL.

The V gene is TRBV6-2 or TRBV6-3, the J gene TRBJ2-5, with TRBD2 matching 7 bases. Trimming cost V 5 bases and J 0 bases; bases outside gene matches: 15. Per the germline V gene, CDR1 is MNHEY and CDR2 is SVGEGT. The CDR3 extends over 18 amino acids. The CDR3 coding sequence is TGTGCCAGCAGTGTATTGGCCCGTGTTAGCGGGTACCAAGAGACCCAGTACTTC. Translated: CASSVLARVSGYQETQYF.

Turning to this clonotype: The junction does not match germline at one end; this may be a read error. The rearrangement joins TRBV19 to TRBJ2-5; no clear D. The CDR3 extends over 14 amino acids. Germline-derived CDR1 and CDR2 are LNHDA and SQIVND (reference sequence). The CDR3 sequence: CASSQTAGQGTQYF. The CDR3, as DNA: TGTGCCAGTAGTCAGACGGCAGGCCAAGGGACCCAGTACTTC.

This clonotype was picked up a small number of times. This chain joins TRBV27 and TRBJ2-2; 10 positions agree with TRBD1. CDR3 length: 14 residues. The V and J ends lost 0 bases and 17 bases, in that order; junction bases with no gene match: 9. Germline loops: CDR1 MNHEY, CDR2 SMNVEV (reference sequence). This CDR3 reads CASSLSQLTGGSFF. For the CDR3, the DNA is TGTGCCAGCAGTTTATCGCAGCTGACAGGGGGCTCATTTTTT.

This clonotype has just a few counts. Compared with germline, one end of the junction differs, possibly owing to a read error. The rearrangement uses TRBV7-7 and TRBJ2-7; D is unresolved. Germline V gene data show CDR1 as SSHAT and CDR2 as FNYEAQ (reference sequence). This CDR3 is built from 14 residues. The CDR3 sequence is CASSPGLKDYEQYF. The CDR3 DNA reads as TGTGCTAGCAGCCCGGGCCTCAAGGACTACGAGCAGTACTTC.

This clonotype appeared many times. The chain couples TRBV3-1 to TRBJ1-1; no clear D. The CDR3 spans 14 residues. The V end was cut by 1 base, the J end by 0 bases, with 6 bases between. Germline loops: CDR1 LGHDT, CDR2 YNNKEL (reference sequence). CDR3 loop: CASSQGHLNTEAFF. CDR3 DNA sequence: TGTGCCAGCAGCCAAGGACACTTGAACACTGAAGCTTTCTTT.

In its sample, this clonotype was seen a few times. J is TRBJ2-5 and V is TRBV19; 7 bases map to TRBD1. J lost 4 bases, V lost 10 bases, and 12 bases had no gene match. CDR3 length: 14 amino acids. Germline CDR1 reads LNHDA; CDR2 reads SQIVND (reference sequence). The CDR3 loop reads CATHPGQRGETQYF. CDR3 coding DNA: TGTGCCACACACCCGGGACAGAGAGGAGAGACCCAGTACTTC.

At least ten counts were recorded for this clonotype. This chain links TRBV12-3 or TRBV12-4 with TRBJ2-5; D remains ambiguous. V was trimmed by 6 bases and J by 3 bases, leaving 5 bases between them. This CDR3 region has 11 residues. CDR3 nucleotide sequence: TGTGCCAGCAGACAAGAAGAGACCCAGTACTTC. It specifies CASRQEETQYF.

The chain links TRBV11-2 to TRBJ2-1; D gene uncertain. Germline V gene lookup returns CDR1 SGHAT and CDR2 FQNNGV. CDR3 length: 14 amino acids. V lost 1 base to trimming and J lost 6 bases, with 10 bases between them. The CDR3 DNA reads TGTGCCAGCAGCTTAGGTCGCCTGGCCAATGAGCAGTTCTTC. Its translation: CASSLGRLANEQFF.

This clonotype occurred many times. This rearrangement joins TRBV12-3 or TRBV12-4 to TRBJ2-7; unclear D gene. This CDR3 contains 9 residues. V was clipped by 7 bases and J by 6 bases, with 4 bases between them. CDR3 DNA: TGTGCCAGCATGGGCGAGCAGTACTTC. Encoded protein: CASMGEQYF.

Details on this clonotype: This clone may be a read error of a much larger clone one base away. In DNA, the CDR3 is TGTGCCACCAGTGATCCTCGTGGGAACTATGGCTACACCTTC. Residues: CATSDPRGNYGYTF. The chain carries TRBV24-1 and TRBJ1-2; D not resolved. The CDR3 is 14 residues long. Germline V gene data show CDR1 as KGHDR and CDR2 as SFDVKD. The germline V and J ends were trimmed by 3 bases and 2 bases, with 9 bases remaining between them.

At least ten counts were recorded for this clonotype. The chain has TRBV24-1 and TRBJ2-7, with TRBD1 as a possible D gene (6 bases). The V end was cut by 9 bases, the J end by 0 bases, with 11 bases between. Germline V gives CDR1 KGHDR, CDR2 SFDVKD. The CDR3 has 13 residues. CDR3 bases: TGTGCCACCGGCCGGGACACCTCCTACGAGCAGTACTTC. Amino acid sequence: CATGRDTSYEQYF.

This clonotype was observed many times. This chain connects TRBV11-2 to TRBJ1-2, with 9 bases lining up with TRBD1. The CDR3 spans 17 residues. Germline CDR1 and CDR2: SGHAT and FQNNGV. The ends lost 1 base at V and 2 bases at J; junction bases unmatched: 8. The CDR3 DNA is TGTGCCAGCAGCTTAGCACCTAGGACAGGGGAGAACTATGGCTACACCTTC. As protein: CASSLAPRTGENYGYTF.

Ten or more counts support this clonotype. The genes are TRBV5-1 and TRBJ1-1, with D possibly TRBD1 on 6 matching bases. This CDR3 is 13 amino acids long. V shed 3 bases and J shed 7 bases, with 13 bases lying between them. Germline CDR1 reads SGHRS; CDR2 reads YFSETQ. The chain's CDR3 is CASSSQGVGEAFF. Here the CDR3 DNA reads TGCGCCAGCAGCTCACAGGGCGTGGGTGAAGCTTTCTTT.

There are a few counts of this clonotype. The rearrangement joins TRBV4-1 to TRBJ2-1, with TRBD2 matching 7 bases. J was trimmed by 0 bases and V by 4 bases; bases with no gene match: 6. Germline values: CDR1 MGHRA, CDR2 YSYEKL. This CDR3 has 16 amino acids. The chain's CDR3 is CASSRLGLLSYNEQFF. In DNA form, the CDR3 reads TGCGCCAGCAGCCGCCTGGGACTACTCTCCTACAATGAGCAGTTCTTC.